This is a list of T cell receptor beta chains from one sample in a study of blood T cells in healthy people across ages. One entry per CDR3 protein, called by TCRdb with MiXCR from the 5' RACE reads. The table lists 1.5 million to 2 million distinct CDR3 sequences, roughly 30% of them singletons. The sample taken for sequencing was blood. The receptors come from a woman aged 25 to 39 in good health. Each CDR3 is given with its conserved first and last residue. The D gene is left open where the match is weak. Some rows have no size entry. The others give once, few or many, or a class for an expanded clone.

clone size	D gene	V gene	J gene	CDR3 DNA	CDR3 protein
few	NA	TRBV5-5	TRBJ1-2	TGTGCCAGCAGTTCCATTATCTCGTATGGCTACACCTTC	CASSSIISYGYTF
NA	TRBD1	TRBV5-1	TRBJ2-1	TGCGCCAGCAGCCGGACAGGGTCCTACAATGAGCGGTTCTTC	CASSRTGSYNERFF
NA	TRBD2	TRBV20-1	TRBJ2-7	TGCAGTGCTACAGAGGAGCGGGGCTTCTCCTACGAGCAGTACTTC	CSATEERGFSYEQYF
NA	TRBD2	TRBV29-1	TRBJ2-1	TGCAGCGTTGCCGGGACTAGCGGGAGCCCCAGCCCCTACAATGAGCAGTTCTTC	CSVAGTSGSPSPYNEQFF
once	TRBD2	TRBV10-1	TRBJ2-3	TGCGCCGGCAGTCCTAGCGGGAGGAGCACAGATACGCAGTATTTT	CAGSPSGRSTDTQYF
once	TRBD2	TRBV2	TRBJ2-5	TGTGCCAGCAGGGAAGACGGGGGGGAGACCCAGTACTTC	CASREDGGETQYF
NA	NA	TRBV11-2	TRBJ2-7	TGTGCCAGCAGCTTAGTTGTGGGTCCCCGCGAGCAGTACTTC	CASSLVVGPREQYF
NA	NA	TRBV5-1	TRBJ1-2	TGCGCCAGCAGCCCCGGCGGTTGGGCTCCGGACTTAAGTTTATACACCTTC	CASSPGGWAPDLSLYTF
NA	NA	TRBV30	TRBJ1-1	TGTGCCTGGAGTGATAGGATGTACACTGAAGCTTTCTTT	CAWSDRMYTEAFF
once	TRBD1	TRBV12-3/TRBV12-4	TRBJ1-6	TGTGCCAGCAGTGGACAGGAAAGAAATAATTCACCCCTCCACTTT	CASSGQERNNSPLHF
NA	NA	TRBV5-1	TRBJ2-5	TGCGCCAGCCGGACCAGCACCCAAGAGACCCAGTACTTC	CASRTSTQETQYF
NA	NA	TRBV3-1	TRBJ1-2	TGTGCCAGCAGCCAGAGGGTGTGGGGCTACACCTTC	CASSQRVWGYTF
NA	NA	TRBV11-2	TRBJ2-7	TGTGCCAGCAGCTTAGAGGGGTGGGGGGGCGCGATGAGCGAGCAGTACTTC	CASSLEGWGGAMSEQYF
NA	NA	TRBV20-1	TRBJ1-6	TGCAGTGCTAAAGAGAGGGGGGCGAGAGGGAATTCACCCCTCCACTTT	CSAKERGARGNSPLHF
few	NA	TRBV7-9	TRBJ2-5	TGTGCCAGCAGCGATTGGGACAAGGGCATCCAAGAGACCCAGTACTTC	CASSDWDKGIQETQYF
NA	NA	TRBV7-6	TRBJ2-7	TGTGCCAGCAGCTCGTTGGACCCACCCTACGAGCAGTACTTC	CASSSLDPPYEQYF
NA	TRBD1	TRBV5-5	TRBJ1-1	TGTGCCAGCAGCCTGGGGACAGGGGGCTTGAACACTGAAGCTTTCTTT	CASSLGTGGLNTEAFF
few	NA	TRBV27	TRBJ1-1	TGTGCCAGCAGTTTTCGCCGGCCCCCGTCGAACACTGAAGCTTTCTTT	CASSFRRPPSNTEAFF
few	NA	TRBV18	TRBJ1-1	TGTGCCAGCTCACCACCGGAGGGTCGGGACACTGAAGCTTTCTTT	CASSPPEGRDTEAFF
NA	TRBD1	TRBV12-3/TRBV12-4	TRBJ2-5	TGTGCCAGCAGGGGAAGGGGACAGGGCCAAGAGACCCAGTACTTC	CASRGRGQGQETQYF
many	TRBD2	TRBV10-2	TRBJ2-1	TGCGCCAGCAATAGCGGGGGGTTCTACAATGAGCAGTTCTTC	CASNSGGFYNEQFF
NA	NA	TRBV5-6	TRBJ1-2	TGTGCCGGCAGCTACCGGGACATTAAGTATGGTGGCTACACCTTC	CAGSYRDIKYGGYTF
few	NA	TRBV5-5	TRBJ2-1	TGTGCCAGCAGCTTGGACAGGTTGGCTGAGCAGTTCTTC	CASSLDRLAEQFF
NA	NA	TRBV2	TRBJ2-5	TGTGCCAGCAGTGGAGCGAGCGAGACCCAGTACTTC	CASSGASETQYF
NA	NA	TRBV29-1	TRBJ2-3	TGCATCGGGGGGCCTAGAAGCACAGATACGCAGTATTTT	CIGGPRSTDTQYF
NA	TRBD2	TRBV20-1	TRBJ2-1	TGCAGTGCTACACCCGGGACTAGCGCTTACAATGAGCAGTTCTTC	CSATPGTSAYNEQFF
NA	NA	TRBV7-2	TRBJ2-1	TGTGCCAGCAGCTTAGATAGACAAGAGCAGTTCTTC	CASSLDRQEQFF
NA	TRBD2	TRBV9	TRBJ2-1	TGTGCCAGCAGCGTAGCGGGGGGGACGCTCCATGAGCAGTTCTTC	CASSVAGGTLHEQFF
NA	TRBD2	TRBV20-1	TRBJ2-7	TGCAGTGCTAGAGATGGGGGGGGGACTAGCGGTACCTACGAGCAGTACTTC	CSARDGGGTSGTYEQYF
many	TRBD2	TRBV20-1	TRBJ2-7	TGCAGTGCTCAGACTAGCGGGAGGCCCTCCTACGAGCAGTACTTC	CSAQTSGRPSYEQYF
many	NA	TRBV20-1	TRBJ2-1	TGCAGTGCCGCCCAGGCGGCCTCCTACAATGAGCAGTTCTTC	CSAAQAASYNEQFF
NA	NA	TRBV5-5	TRBJ1-1	TGTGCCAGCAGCCCCCCCCCGCAGGTCGCTGAAGCTTTCTTT	CASSPPPQVAEAFF
few	TRBD1	TRBV20-1	TRBJ2-6	TGCAGTGCTGGCGGACAGGGCACCTCTGGGGCCAACGTCCTGACTTTC	CSAGGQGTSGANVLTF
few	TRBD2	TRBV7-3	TRBJ2-3	TGTGCCAGCAGCTTACGGGGGGGCCGAGATACGCAGTATTTT	CASSLRGGRDTQYF
NA	NA	TRBV28	TRBJ2-3	TGTGCCAGCAGGCCGTTTAGCCTAGCCACCCTAGGCACAGATACGCAGTATTTT	CASRPFSLATLGTDTQYF
many	NA	TRBV20-1	TRBJ2-7	TGCAGTGCTAGAGATTCAGTTCGAGGGGTTGGTAGCGAGCAGTACTTC	CSARDSVRGVGSEQYF
NA	NA	TRBV7-8	TRBJ2-7	TGTGCCAGCAGCTTAGACCGGACAGCCTACGAGCAGTACTTC	CASSLDRTAYEQYF
many	NA	TRBV4-1	TRBJ2-5	TGCGCCAGCAGCCAAGTAGAGCAAGAGACCCAGTACTTC	CASSQVEQETQYF
once	NA	TRBV30	TRBJ1-1	TGTGCCTGGAGTGCCCGGTCCCCCTACACTGAAGCTTTCTTT	CAWSARSPYTEAFF
NA	NA	TRBV7-8	TRBJ2-3	TGTGCCAGCAAGTTAGCTAGCACAGATACGCAGTATTTT	CASKLASTDTQYF
many	TRBD2	TRBV3-1	TRBJ2-1	TGTGCCAGCAGCCAAAGGGGGACTAGCGATGAGCAGTTCTTC	CASSQRGTSDEQFF
NA	NA	TRBV12-3/TRBV12-4	TRBJ2-6	TGTGCCACGCCTCGCGGGACATCTCTCTCTGGGGCCAACGTCCTGACTTTC	CATPRGTSLSGANVLTF
few	TRBD2	TRBV20-1	TRBJ2-5	TGCAGTGCTAGGGATAGCGGGGGGTCAGGAGAGACCCAGTACTTC	CSARDSGGSGETQYF
NA	NA	TRBV6-6	TRBJ2-4	TGTGCCTGCAGTTTGTCCAAAAACATTCAGTACTTC	CACSLSKNIQYF
few	NA	TRBV4-1	TRBJ1-2	TGCGCCAGCGGATTGCCCCAGCCGGGGGACACACTCGGTTTTGGCTACACCTTC	CASGLPQPGDTLGFGYTF
NA	NA	TRBV4-1	TRBJ1-2	TGCGCCAGCAGCCAAGATATGTTAGGCTTTCTCGGCACCTTC	CASSQDMLGFLGTF